This section outlines one TCR beta chain sequence together with its context. Its target antigen remains unknown. Base quality data are lacking; no much larger clone is found one base away. Library preparation was by the immunoSEQ multiplex PCR assay. Not all clones reach the TCRdb copy of this immuneACCESS table, which keeps in-frame sequences only. Checked studies attribute under half of the gap to unresolved V genes and leave the rest unexplained. The sample table lists around 57,000 clones, about nine tenths of them with a count of one. The ten largest clones add up to roughly 1.4% of the sample. This entry is derived from a study of T cell changes during pregnancy in multiple sclerosis (dated by TCRdb to the late 2010s). As for the study more broadly: Changes in the T cell repertoire over the course of pregnancy were examined in this study in women with multiple sclerosis.

The CDR3 sequence holds 15 residues, the cysteine and phenylalanine included. Only CDR3 DNA is held: 45 bases, read in frame from base 1. V and J lose 0 bases and 0 bases, and a span of 10 bases separates them. As encoded in the germline V gene (reference sequence), CDR1 is GTSNPN while CDR2 is SVGIG. The TCR originated in a female donor in good health, enrolled as a control in a pregnancy study. The material sequenced was peripheral blood, taken after pregnancy. Recombination joined TRBV30 with TRBJ2-3; D gene: possibly TRBD2, on 5 matching bases. The CDR3 region reads CAWSVLGISTDTQYF. The DNA sequence is given as TGTGCCTGGAGTGTACTAGGAATTAGCACAGATACGCAGTATTTT.